A selection of T cell receptor beta chains follows, all from one sample in a study of blood T cell repertoires in COVID-19. TCRdb's copy holds only in-frame clones and misses some; the assay was immunoSEQ multiplex PCR. Of 130,000 to 150,000 clones in the sample, more than 75% were seen once. Material for sequencing was peripheral blood. The source of these receptors is a man aged 60 to 69 with active or convalescent COVID-19. Each CDR3 is given without its conserved first and last residue.

TRBV7-9 | ASSFGTGGIQPQH
TRBV6-2/TRBV6-3 | ASSSLSGRAPYYNEQF
TRBV24-1 | ATSDHNTGPYGYT
TRBV7-9 | ASSPGTAYNEQF
TRBV29-1 | SVEEGGGELF
TRBV2 | ASSLQGRETQY
TRBV3-1/TRBV3-2 | ASSQDGNQPQH
TRBV2 | ASNTGYTGELF
TRBV9 | ASSEGGGTGQY
TRBV29-1 | SAGRDRGEAQY
TRBV23-1 | AFQGCEETQY
TRBV24-1 | ATKGIGQNTGELF